This TCR beta chain was found in a study of PD-1 blockade in classical Hodgkin lymphoma. About the research overall: Every 2 weeks, patients got 3 mg/kg intravenous nivolumab.

Study outcomes and limitations: Newly diagnosed patients were reported to start with lower TCR diversity than healthy donors. TCR diversity in CD4+, not CD8+, cells rose significantly by C4D1.

Turning to this clone: Its antigen remains unidentified.

Time point indicated: cycle 4 day 1 (C4D1), after 6 weeks of nivolumab. No patient escaped relapse after autologous stem cell transplantation, and brentuximab vedotin exposure varied. Researchers report purifying CD4+ T cells from thawed PBMCs by magnetic negative selection. Profiled with immunoSEQ multiplex PCR; TCRdb holds only in-frame clones, not every one. The sample includes about 11,000 clones, roughly four fifths of them seen just once. The CDR3 extends over 15 amino acids. Trimming cost V 1 base and J 5 bases, with 16 bases left between them. Germline CDR1 SGHDT, CDR2 YYEEEE. The sequences come from CD4+ T cells from blood, collected before the fourth cycle of nivolumab. The sequence was collected from a human donor with classical Hodgkin lymphoma. J is TRBJ2-7 and V is TRBV5-6, with D tentatively TRBD1 or TRBD2 (5 bases each). The CDR3 bases are TGTGCCAGCAGCTTGACTTTAACCGGGACGGACGAGCAGTACTTC. The encoded protein is CASSLTLTGTDEQYF. The complete variable domain, with remaining parts taken from reference TRBV5-6 and TRBJ2-7, reads DAGVTQSPTHLIKTRGQQVTLRCSPKSGHDTVSWYQQALGQGPQFIFQYYEEEERQRGNFPDRFSGHQFPNYSSELNVNALLLGDSALYLCASSLTLTGTDEQYFGPGTRLTVT.